This T cell receptor (beta chain) was recovered during a study of cytomegalovirus exposure and HLA in healthy donors. Study-wide results and limits: Investigators reported under 200 TCR beta chains as tied to cytomegalovirus. The study had only CMV serostatus as immune exposure information. Later genetic work tied a missense DCLRE1C variant to beta-chain V and J trimming.

The study ran its PCR with 60 Vbeta and 13 Jbeta primers. Sequenced by immunoSEQ multiplex PCR; TCRdb stores in-frame clones only, minus some. This table has about 50,000 clones, 60% to 85% appearing once. This clone has just one count. What it recognizes is unknown. Germline CDR1 is ENHRY and CDR2 is SYGVKD. The V and J ends lost 6 bases and 5 bases, in that order; junction bases with no gene match: 3. This CDR3 contains 14 residues. This TCR was sampled from a man under 40 in good health and CMV-seropositive. The sequencing sample was made of PBMCs. The chain carries TRBV10-3 and TRBJ1-6, with TRBD1 matching 8 bases. The CDR3 DNA reads TGTGCCATCAGGCCGGGACAGGATAATTCACCCCTCCACTTT. Translating it yields CAIRPGQDNSPLHF.